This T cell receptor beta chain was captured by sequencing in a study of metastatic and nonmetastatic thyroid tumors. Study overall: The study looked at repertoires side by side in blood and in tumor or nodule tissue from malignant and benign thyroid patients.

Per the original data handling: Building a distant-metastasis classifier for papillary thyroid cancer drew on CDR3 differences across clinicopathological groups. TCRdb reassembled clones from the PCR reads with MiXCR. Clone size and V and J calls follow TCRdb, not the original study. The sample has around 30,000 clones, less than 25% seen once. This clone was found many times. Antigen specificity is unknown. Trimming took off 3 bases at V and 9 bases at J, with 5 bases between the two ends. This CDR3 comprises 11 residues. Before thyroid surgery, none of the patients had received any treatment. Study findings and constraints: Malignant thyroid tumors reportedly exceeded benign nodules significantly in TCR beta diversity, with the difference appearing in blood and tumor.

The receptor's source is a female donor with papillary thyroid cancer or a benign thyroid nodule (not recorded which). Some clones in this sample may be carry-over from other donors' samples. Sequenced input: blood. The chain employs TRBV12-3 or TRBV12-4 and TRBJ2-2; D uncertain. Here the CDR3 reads CASSLLWELFF. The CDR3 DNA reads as TGTGCCAGCAGTTTGTTGTGGGAGCTGTTTTTT.